Listed below are T cell receptor beta chains from one sample, sequenced in a study of cytomegalovirus exposure and HLA in healthy donors. Measured with immunoSEQ multiplex PCR; TCRdb has only the in-frame clones, and not every one. The data show 250,000 or so clones, 85% to 95% seen once. Source material: PBMCs. The origin of the receptors is a girl aged 2 to 9 in good health and CMV-seronegative. CDR3s include the opening cysteine and the closing phenylalanine or tryptophan. D genes are given only for firm matches. Expanded clones get a size class; other rows say once, few or many, or leave the size out.

J	V	size	D	length	DNA	CDR3
TRBJ2-7	TRBV6-1	NA	TRBD1	14	TGTGCCAGCAGTAGGACAGGGGTACCCTACGAGCAGTACTTC	CASSRTGVPYEQYF
TRBJ2-7	TRBV5-1	NA	NA	12	TGCGCCAGCAGTGGCAGACTTTACGAGCAGTACTTC	CASSGRLYEQYF
TRBJ2-7	TRBV7-8	few	NA	13	TGTGCCAGCAGCCAGGCAGTAATCTACGAGCAGTACTTC	CASSQAVIYEQYF
TRBJ1-1	TRBV7-6	NA	TRBD1	15	TGTGCCAGCAGCCCTGGACAGGGTTTTGGGACTGAAGCTTTCTTT	CASSPGQGFGTEAFF
TRBJ2-7	TRBV28	NA	TRBD2	20	TGTGCCAGCAGTCTCCCCCTCCCGGGACTAGCGGGGGGGACCCGTTACGAGCAGTACTTC	CASSLPLPGLAGGTRYEQYF
TRBJ2-2	TRBV6-4	NA	NA	14	TGTGCCAGCAGTGAGCCGGGAATTGCCGGGGAGCTGTTTTTT	CASSEPGIAGELFF
TRBJ2-1	TRBV11-2	NA	NA	13	TGTGCCAGCAGCCTCGACACCGACAATGAGCAGTTCTTC	CASSLDTDNEQFF
TRBJ1-1	TRBV11-2	NA	NA	13	TGTGCCAGCAGCGAACAGTTAGGCACTGAAGCTTTCTTT	CASSEQLGTEAFF
TRBJ2-2	TRBV7-2	NA	TRBD2	18	TGTGCCAGCAGCTTAGTGGTTCGGGAGGATTGGAACACCGGGGAGCTGTTTTTT	CASSLVVREDWNTGELFF
TRBJ1-3	TRBV9	NA	NA	15	TGTGCCAGCAGCGTAGGCGACTTCTCTGGAAACACCATATATTTT	CASSVGDFSGNTIYF
TRBJ2-6	TRBV30	NA	TRBD2	16	TGTGCCTGGAATCCGGGAGGGGGGCGCGGGGCCAACGTCCTGACTTTC	CAWNPGGGRGANVLTF
TRBJ2-5	TRBV5-1	NA	TRBD1	13	TGCGCCAGCACCCGGACAGGGTTGGAGACCCAGTACTTC	CASTRTGLETQYF
TRBJ2-7	TRBV10-3	NA	TRBD1	14	TGTGCCATCTCGAAAGACAGGGACCCTTACGAGCAGTACTTC	CAISKDRDPYEQYF
TRBJ2-2	TRBV6-6	NA	NA	12	TGTGCCAGCACTCGGAGGGCCGGGGAGCTGTTTTTT	CASTRRAGELFF
TRBJ2-3	TRBV4-2	NA	NA	15	TGTGCCAGCAGCCAAGCGACATCCGGCACAGATACGCAGTATTTT	CASSQATSGTDTQYF
TRBJ1-5	TRBV6-6	once	NA	13	TGTGCCAGCAGTAGGGGGGGGAAACAGCCCCAGCATTTT	CASSRGGKQPQHF
TRBJ2-7	TRBV7-8	NA	NA	14	TGTGCCAGCAGCTTAGTGAAGGGACTCCACGAGCAGTACTTC	CASSLVKGLHEQYF
TRBJ2-7	TRBV6-1	NA	NA	14	TGTGCCAGCAGTGAAGATCAGGGGCACTACGAGCAGTACTTC	CASSEDQGHYEQYF
TRBJ1-2	TRBV15	NA	NA	15	TGTGCCACCACCTCAGTCGACAGCTCGAACTATGGCTACACCTTC	CATTSVDSSNYGYTF
TRBJ1-4	TRBV19	NA	NA	16	TGTGCCAGTAGTATGGGGGGGGGACGCTCTGATGAAAAACTGTTTTTT	CASSMGGGRSDEKLFF
TRBJ2-1	TRBV7-9	NA	TRBD1	15	TGTGCCAGCAGCCCAAGACAGGGCCACTACAATGAGCAGTTCTTC	CASSPRQGHYNEQFF
TRBJ1-1	TRBV6-5	NA	NA	13	TGTGCCAGCAGTTACTCGGCGGCGGCAGAAGCTTTCTTT	CASSYSAAAEAFF
TRBJ1-1	TRBV27	once	NA	15	TGTGCCAGCAGTTCCCGGGGAGGACAGAACACTGAAGCTTTCTTT	CASSSRGGQNTEAFF
TRBJ2-1	TRBV20-1	NA	NA	11	TGCAGTGCGGCAAGTGGGCCTGAGCAGTTCTTC	CSAASGPEQFF
TRBJ1-1	TRBV28	NA	TRBD1	15	TGTGCCAGCCGGACGACAGGGGCTTTGAACACTGAAGCTTTCTTT	CASRTTGALNTEAFF
TRBJ1-1	TRBV6-4	once	NA	14	TGTGCCAGCAGACCTCAGTCCATGAACACTGAAGCTTTCTTT	CASRPQSMNTEAFF
TRBJ2-5	TRBV5-4	NA	NA	15	TGTGCCAGCAGCTTGGCTTTGGGGCAGGGAGAGACCCAGTACTTC	CASSLALGQGETQYF
TRBJ1-2	TRBV19	once	TRBD1	15	TGTGCCAGTAACCTTCCGGGACAGGGAGGTGGTGGCTACACCTTC	CASNLPGQGGGGYTF
TRBJ2-2	TRBV6-1	NA	NA	15	TGTGCCAGCAGTGAGGGACAATCGGTGGCCGGGGAGCTGTTTTTT	CASSEGQSVAGELFF
TRBJ2-7	TRBV9	once	NA	14	TGTGCCAGCAGCCCAAAGTCCGGTACCTACGAGCAGTACTTC	CASSPKSGTYEQYF
TRBJ2-1	TRBV5-4	NA	NA	16	TGTGCCAGCAGTCCTAAAGCGCGCAGCTCCTACAATGAGCAGTTCTTC	CASSPKARSSYNEQFF
TRBJ2-5	TRBV10-1	NA	TRBD2	13	TGCGCCAGCGCGGGGGGCAACCAAGAGACCCAGTACTTC	CASAGGNQETQYF
TRBJ2-7	TRBV6-5	NA	NA	15	TGTGCCAGCAGTCAACCCACCGGACAATCCTACGAGCAGTACTTC	CASSQPTGQSYEQYF
TRBJ2-3	TRBV10-1	NA	NA	17	TGCGCCAGCAGTGAGCACGGTTACAGATCTAGCACAGATACGCAGTATTTT	CASSEHGYRSSTDTQYF
TRBJ1-2	TRBV6-5	NA	TRBD1	11	TGTGCCAGCAGTACAGGGGTCGGCTACACCTTC	CASSTGVGYTF
TRBJ2-7	TRBV19	NA	NA	13	TGTGCCAGTAGTTTGGGACTTCCAGACGAGCAGTACTTC	CASSLGLPDEQYF